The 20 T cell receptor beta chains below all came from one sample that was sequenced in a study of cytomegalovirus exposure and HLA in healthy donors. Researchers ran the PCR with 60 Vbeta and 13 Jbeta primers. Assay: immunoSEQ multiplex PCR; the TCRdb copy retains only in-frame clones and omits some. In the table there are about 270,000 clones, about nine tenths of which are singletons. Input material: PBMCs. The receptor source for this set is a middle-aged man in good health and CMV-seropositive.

This chain's CDR3 is CASSYTVLNTEAFF. DNA of the CDR3: TGTGCCAGCAGTTACACGGTATTGAACACTGAAGCTTTCTTT. The chain employs TRBV6-5 and TRBJ1-1, with no clear D. Trimming pared 2 bases from V and 0 bases from J, leaving 7 bases between. The CDR3 covers 14 residues. CDR1 and CDR2 from the germline V gene are MNHEY and SVGAGI.

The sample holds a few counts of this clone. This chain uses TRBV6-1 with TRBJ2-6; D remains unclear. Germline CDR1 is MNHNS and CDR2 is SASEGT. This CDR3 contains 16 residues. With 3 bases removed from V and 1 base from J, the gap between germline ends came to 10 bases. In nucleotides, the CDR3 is TGTGCCAGCAGTGACCTCTCCAGATCTGGGGCCAACGTCCTGACTTTC. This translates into CASSDLSRSGANVLTF.

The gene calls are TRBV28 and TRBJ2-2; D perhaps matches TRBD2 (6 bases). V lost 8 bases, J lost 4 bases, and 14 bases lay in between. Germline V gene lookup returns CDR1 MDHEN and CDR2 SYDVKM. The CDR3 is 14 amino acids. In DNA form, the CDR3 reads TGTGCCAGCTTAGCGGAGGGGAGCACCGGGGAGCTGTTTTTT. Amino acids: CASLAEGSTGELFF.

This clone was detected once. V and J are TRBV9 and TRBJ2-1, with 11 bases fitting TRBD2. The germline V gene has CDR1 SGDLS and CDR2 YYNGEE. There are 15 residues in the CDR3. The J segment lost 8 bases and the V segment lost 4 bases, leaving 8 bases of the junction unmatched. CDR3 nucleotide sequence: TGTGCCAGCAGCCTTAGCGGGAGGGTTTTCGATGAGCAGTTCTTC. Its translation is CASSLSGRVFDEQFF.

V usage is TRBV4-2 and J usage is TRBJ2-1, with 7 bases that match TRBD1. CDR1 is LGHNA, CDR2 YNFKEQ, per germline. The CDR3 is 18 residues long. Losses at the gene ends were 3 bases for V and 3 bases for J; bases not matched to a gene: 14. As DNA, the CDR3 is TGTGCCAGCAGCCAGGAGCCCCTAGGGGGCCGGGACTACAATGAGCAGTTCTTC. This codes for CASSQEPLGGRDYNEQFF.

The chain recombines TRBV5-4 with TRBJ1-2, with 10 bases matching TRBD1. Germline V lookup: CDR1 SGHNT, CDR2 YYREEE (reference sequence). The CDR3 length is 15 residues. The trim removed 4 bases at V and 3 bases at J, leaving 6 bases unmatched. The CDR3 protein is CASSTADRGDYGYTF. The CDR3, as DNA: TGTGCCAGCAGCACCGCGGACAGGGGGGACTATGGCTACACCTTC.

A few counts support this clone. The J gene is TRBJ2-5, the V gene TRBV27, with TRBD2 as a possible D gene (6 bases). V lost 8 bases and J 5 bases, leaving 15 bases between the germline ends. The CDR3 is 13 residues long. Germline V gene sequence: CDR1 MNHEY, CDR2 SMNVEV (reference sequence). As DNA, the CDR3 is TGTGCCAGCTTCCGGGACTCTCGGGAGACCCAGTACTTC. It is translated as CASFRDSRETQYF.

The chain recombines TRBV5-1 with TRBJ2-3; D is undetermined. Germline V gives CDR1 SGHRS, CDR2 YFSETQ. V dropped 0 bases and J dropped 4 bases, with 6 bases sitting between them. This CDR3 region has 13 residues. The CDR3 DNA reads TGCGCCAGCAGCTTGGTTCTAGCAGATACGCAGTATTTT. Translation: CASSLVLADTQYF.

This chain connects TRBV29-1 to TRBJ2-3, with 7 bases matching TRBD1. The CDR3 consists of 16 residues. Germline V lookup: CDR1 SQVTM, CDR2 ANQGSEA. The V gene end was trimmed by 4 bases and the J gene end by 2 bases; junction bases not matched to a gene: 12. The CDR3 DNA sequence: TGCAGCGTTGTGGGACAGTCCCTTTCTCCCACAGATACGCAGTATTTT. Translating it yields CSVVGQSLSPTDTQYF.

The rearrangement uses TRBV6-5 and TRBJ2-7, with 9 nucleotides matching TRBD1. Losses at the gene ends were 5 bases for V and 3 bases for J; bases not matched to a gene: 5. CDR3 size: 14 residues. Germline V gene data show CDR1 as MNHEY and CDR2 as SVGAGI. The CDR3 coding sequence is TGTGCCAGCAGTCGCCCGGGACAGGGCTACGAGCAGTACTTC. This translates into CASSRPGQGYEQYF.

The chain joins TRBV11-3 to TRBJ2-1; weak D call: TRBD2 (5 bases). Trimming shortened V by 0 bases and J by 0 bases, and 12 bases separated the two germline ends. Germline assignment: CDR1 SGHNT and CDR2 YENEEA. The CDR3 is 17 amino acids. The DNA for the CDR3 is TGTGCCAGCAGCTTAGACGCCTTAACTAGCTCCTACAATGAGCAGTTCTTC. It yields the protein CASSLDALTSSYNEQFF. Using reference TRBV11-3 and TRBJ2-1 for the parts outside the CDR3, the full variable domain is EAGVVQSPRYKIIEKKQPVAFWCNPISGHNTLYWYLQNLGQGPELLIRYENEEAVDDSQLPKDRFSAERLKGVDSTLKIQPAELGDSAVYLCASSLDALTSSYNEQFFGPGTRLTVL.

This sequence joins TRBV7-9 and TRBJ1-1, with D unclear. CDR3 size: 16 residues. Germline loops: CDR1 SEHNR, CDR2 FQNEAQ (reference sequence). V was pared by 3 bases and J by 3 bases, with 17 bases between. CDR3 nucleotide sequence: TGTGCCAGCAGCTTGGAGGCATACGCGGACGACACTGAAGCTTTCTTT. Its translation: CASSLEAYADDTEAFF.

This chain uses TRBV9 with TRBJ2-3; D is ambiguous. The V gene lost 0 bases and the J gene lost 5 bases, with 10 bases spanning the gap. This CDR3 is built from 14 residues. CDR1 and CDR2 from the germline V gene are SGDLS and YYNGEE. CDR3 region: CASSVGASIDTQYF. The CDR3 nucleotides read TGTGCCAGCAGCGTAGGGGCCTCGATAGATACGCAGTATTTT.

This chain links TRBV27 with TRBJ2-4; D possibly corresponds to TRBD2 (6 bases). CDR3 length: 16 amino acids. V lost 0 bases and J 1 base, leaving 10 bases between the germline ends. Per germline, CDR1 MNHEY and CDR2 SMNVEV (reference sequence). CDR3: CASSLSEGMAKNIQYF. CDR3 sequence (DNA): TGTGCCAGCAGTTTATCGGAGGGGATGGCCAAAAACATTCAGTACTTC.

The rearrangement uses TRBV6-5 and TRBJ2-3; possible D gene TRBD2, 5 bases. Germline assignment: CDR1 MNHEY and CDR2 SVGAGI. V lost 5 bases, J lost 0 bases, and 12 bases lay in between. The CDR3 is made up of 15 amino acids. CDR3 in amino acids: CASSRVLASTDTQYF. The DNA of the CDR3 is TGTGCCAGCAGTAGAGTCCTAGCTAGCACAGATACGCAGTATTTT.

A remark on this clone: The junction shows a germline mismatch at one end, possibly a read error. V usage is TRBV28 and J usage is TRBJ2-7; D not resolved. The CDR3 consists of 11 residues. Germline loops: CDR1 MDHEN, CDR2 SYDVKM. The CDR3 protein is CASSLMGGPDF. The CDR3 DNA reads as TGTGCCAGCAGTTTAATGGGTGGGCCCGACTTC.

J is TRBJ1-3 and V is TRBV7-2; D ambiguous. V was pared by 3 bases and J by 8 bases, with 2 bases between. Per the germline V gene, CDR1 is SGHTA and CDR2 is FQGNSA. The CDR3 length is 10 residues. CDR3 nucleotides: TGTGCCAGCAGCTTCGACACCATATATTTT. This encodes CASSFDTIYF. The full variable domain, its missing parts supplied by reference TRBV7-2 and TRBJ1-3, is GAGVSQSPSNKVTEKGKDVELRCDPISGHTALYWYRQSLGQGLEFLIYFQGNSAPDKSGLPSDRFSAERTGGSVSTLTIQRTQQEDSAVYLCASSFDTIYFGEGSWLTVV.

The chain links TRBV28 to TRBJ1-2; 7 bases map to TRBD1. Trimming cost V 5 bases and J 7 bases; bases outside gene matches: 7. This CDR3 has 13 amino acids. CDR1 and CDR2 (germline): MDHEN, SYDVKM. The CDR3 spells CASSPLTGSGYTF. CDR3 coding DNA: TGTGCCAGCAGTCCCCTGACAGGGAGTGGCTACACCTTC.

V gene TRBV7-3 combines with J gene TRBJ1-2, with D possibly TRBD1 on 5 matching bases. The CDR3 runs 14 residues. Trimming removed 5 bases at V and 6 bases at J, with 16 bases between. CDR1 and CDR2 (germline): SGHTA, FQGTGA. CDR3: CASSPGGWGNGYTF. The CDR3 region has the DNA TGTGCCAGCAGCCCCGGGGGGTGGGGCAATGGCTACACCTTC.

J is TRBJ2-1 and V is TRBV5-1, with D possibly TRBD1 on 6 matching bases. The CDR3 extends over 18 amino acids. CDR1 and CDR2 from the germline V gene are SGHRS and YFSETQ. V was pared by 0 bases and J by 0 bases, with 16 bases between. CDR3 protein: CASSLGPVGTSSYNEQFF. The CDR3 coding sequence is TGCGCCAGCAGCTTGGGGCCTGTAGGGACAAGCTCCTACAATGAGCAGTTCTTC.